The clone carrying this T cell receptor beta chain was seen only a few times. The antigen remains undetermined. The entry originates in a study of cytomegalovirus exposure and HLA in healthy donors. The donors were healthy bone marrow donors. PCR involved 60 Vbeta and 13 Jbeta primers. Only in-frame clones appear in the TCRdb table, and some are missing; sequencing was by immunoSEQ multiplex PCR. The profile shows some 100,000 clones, about four fifths of them singletons. Whole-study findings and limits: Serostatus for CMV was the only available immune exposure information. By HLA locus, TCR association rates varied in a later analysis, with DRB1 showing the most and HLA-C the fewest. TCR beta chains numbering more than 150 were designated cytomegalovirus-associated.

Between the trimmed V and J ends, which lost 0 bases and 5 bases, there was a span of 12 bases. Per germline, CDR1 SGHRS and CDR2 YFSETQ. The CDR3 has 15 amino acids. The sequence was collected from a man aged 18 to 30 in good health and CMV-seronegative. V usage is TRBV5-1 and J usage is TRBJ2-1; the D gene is possibly TRBD2 (5 bases). The material sequenced was PBMCs. The CDR3 loop reads CASSLGGASDNEQFF. For the CDR3, the DNA is TGCGCCAGCAGCTTGGGGGGAGCATCGGACAATGAGCAGTTCTTC.